This record looks at one T cell receptor (beta chain) sequence and its context. There is no known antigen for this receptor. No much larger clone is present one base from it, and per-base qualities are unavailable. Receptors were amplified or captured by the immunoSEQ multiplex PCR assay. High-throughput TCR-beta CDR3 sequencing of genomic DNA from most patients was performed by Adaptive Biotechnologies. From the authors' description of their analysis: TCR sequencing data were retrieved from Adaptive's ImmunoSEQ software for 15 to 20 patients, whereas a few other patients were processed with MiXCR and VDJtools. CDR3 nucleotide sequences shared by donor and recipient were removed because the origin of these sequences could not be assigned. To be classed as alloreactive, a clone needed at least 2-fold expansion over unstimulated cells and a minimum CFSE-low frequency of 0.002% (template counts) or 0.001% (read counts). Mappable clones were those detected in sequenced pre-transplant spleen, lymph node, or MLR CFSE-low populations of the donor or recipient. Cumulative frequency of alloreactive clones was calculated as a percentage of all sequences weighted by copy number. The table was pulled from immuneACCESS by TCRdb, which kept in-frame rearrangements only. Such tables lose some clones; where checked, under half of the loss comes from unresolved V genes, and the rest has no known cause. That table furnishes V, J and clone size, whereas the DNA furnished D and trimming. For this sample there are under 50,000 clones; more than 80% appear just once. 3.6% of the sample rests with the top ten.

In the first month after transplant, blood samples were collected up to 4 times, and after that at least monthly when available. The V end loses 9 bases and the J end loses 8 bases, and a stretch of 17 bases separates them. The CDR3 has 13 amino acids, counting the end cysteine and phenylalanine. The retained sequence is limited to the CDR3, 39 bases, with the frame set at the first base. In the germline V gene (reference sequence), CDR1 corresponds to LNHDA and CDR2 to SQIVND. This record comes from a study of graft-versus-host responses after intestinal transplantation (dated by TCRdb to about 2021). Turning to the overall study: The transplants that recipients received were multivisceral, liver-intestinal, or isolated intestinal. Alloreactive clones were identified by sequencing pre-transplant mixed lymphocyte reaction products and comparing these products with unstimulated pre-transplant donor and recipient T cells. Bulk TCR-beta CDR3 sequencing was used to track graft-versus-host and host-versus-graft alloreactive T cell clones in the graft, circulation and bone marrow after intestinal transplantation. Every recipient was given anti-thymocyte globulin induction, followed by roughly 3 years of maintenance tacrolimus and steroids. The cohort enrolled about two dozen intestinal transplant recipients, one of whom was a retransplant, and a few patients without pretransplant specimens were excluded. Rather than being sequenced by the commercial service, samples from a few later patients were sequenced in-house on an Illumina MiSeq and processed with MiXCR. Donor T cell macrochimerism was defined as a peak of at least 4% donor T cells among recipient peripheral blood mononuclear cells. Beyond this particular receptor, the publication reports: GvH clones were found in recipient bone marrow, and some of the GvH clones appeared earlier in ileal mucosa or blood, which is consistent with an intestinal mucosal origin. Early after transplant, declines in HvG clones were associated with peak levels of circulating GvH clones. Conclusions were limited by the relatively low number and heterogeneity of intestinal transplant patients. Patients with donor T cell macrochimerism had high GvH to HvG T cell clonal ratios in their allografts.

This specimen was PBMCs, taken approximately 740 days after intestinal transplantation. The V and J genes are TRBV19 and TRBJ2-4; the D gene cannot be resolved reliably. This receptor was taken from a human patient who received an intestinal transplant, so some T cells may come from the graft donor. For the CDR3, the sequence is CASTTGGIDIQYF. The nucleotide sequence reads as follows: TGTGCCAGCACAACTGGTGGGATAGACATTCAGTACTTC.